The 12 T cell receptor beta chains listed next were all sequenced from one sample in a study of prognosis after radiotherapy for stage I lung cancer. The authors amplified TCR beta CDR3 from genomic DNA using two-round multiplex PCR. Specific primers for each TRBV and TRBJ gene were what first-round PCR used. TCRdb reprocessed the multiplex PCR reads with MiXCR, giving one entry per CDR3 protein. The data contain about 25,000 distinct CDR3 sequences, roughly 40% of them singletons. The starting material was PBMCs, obtained before or after stereotactic body radiation therapy (not recorded which). These receptors came from a donor over 45 with non-small cell lung cancer.

This clonotype came up many times. The CDR3 DNA follows: TGTGCCAGCAGTTTCACGGGACTAGCGGGAGATGGGCAAGAGACCCAGTACTTC. Protein: CASSFTGLAGDGQETQYF. The chain joins TRBV27 to TRBJ2-5; the match to TRBD2 covers 14 bases. Germline V gene sequence: CDR1 MNHEY, CDR2 SMNVEV (reference sequence). There are 18 residues in the CDR3. J gave up 2 bases and V 3 bases, and 8 bases lay outside the gene matches.

The V call is TRBV6-5, the J call TRBJ1-2; D gene uncertain. CDR3 size: 13 residues. From germline, CDR1 is MNHEY and CDR2 SVGAGI. V was cut by 4 bases and J by 4 bases, with 10 bases left in between. CDR3 protein: CASSFTVCYGYTF. CDR3 DNA sequence: TGTGCCAGCAGTTTCACAGTGTGCTATGGCTACACCTTC.

The genes are TRBV6-2 or TRBV6-3 and TRBJ1-1; D might be TRBD1 (5 bases). The germline V and J ends were trimmed by 2 bases and 1 base, with 20 bases remaining between them. Germline V lookup: CDR1 MNHEY, CDR2 SVGEGT. This CDR3 comprises 18 residues. As DNA, the CDR3 is TGTGCCAGCAGTTACCCACCGGGGGTCAGGGCGGGGAACACTGAAGCTTTCTTT. Protein: CASSYPPGVRAGNTEAFF.

Regarding this clonotype: Germline and junction disagree at one end, which may indicate a read error. The CDR3 DNA sequence: TGTGCCAGCAGCTTGGCCCCTTGGACTCCCCTTCACTTT. Protein sequence: CASSLAPWTPLHF. The chain combines TRBV5-5 with TRBJ1-6, with no clear D. Per germline, CDR1 SGHKS and CDR2 YYEKEE (reference sequence). CDR3 size: 13 residues.

This rearrangement joins TRBV7-2 to TRBJ2-7; TRBD1 aligns across 8 bases. The trim removed 3 bases at V and 4 bases at J, leaving 8 bases unmatched. CDR3 length equals 15 residues. From germline, CDR1 is SGHTA and CDR2 FQGNSA. This chain's CDR3 is CASSFSRTGWYEQYF. The CDR3 region has the DNA TGTGCCAGCAGCTTCAGCCGGACAGGGTGGTACGAGCAGTACTTC. The full variable domain, rest sourced from reference TRBV7-2 and TRBJ2-7, is GAGVSQSPSNKVTEKGKDVELRCDPISGHTALYWYRQSLGQGLEFLIYFQGNSAPDKSGLPSDRFSAERTGGSVSTLTIQRTQQEDSAVYLCASSFSRTGWYEQYFGPGTRLTVT.

This clonotype is medium-sized (0.01 to 0.1%). The chain couples TRBV7-9 to TRBJ2-1; tentatively, D is TRBD1 (5 bases). This CDR3 region has 13 residues. Germline CDR1 SEHNR, CDR2 FQNEAQ (reference sequence). V was clipped by 5 bases and J by 4 bases, with 9 bases between them. This chain's CDR3 is CASSEAGYNEQFF. In DNA, the CDR3 is TGTGCCAGCAGCGAAGCAGGGTACAATGAGCAGTTCTTC.

There are a few counts of this clonotype. The chain is built from TRBV6-2 or TRBV6-3 and TRBJ1-2; D remains unclear. Per germline, CDR1 MNHEY and CDR2 SVGEGT. The V gene lost 8 bases and the J gene lost 2 bases, with 12 bases spanning the gap. The CDR3 loop spans 13 amino acids. As DNA, the CDR3 is TGTGCCAGCGGAAAAACGGGGAACTATGGCTACACCTTC. Its translation: CASGKTGNYGYTF.

This clonotype was observed at least ten times. J is TRBJ1-2 and V is TRBV3-1, with 9 bases matching TRBD1. V dropped 2 bases and J dropped 8; count of bases not matched to a gene: 12. CDR3 length equals 16 residues. Germline loops: CDR1 LGHDT, CDR2 YNNKEL (reference sequence). The CDR3 bases are TGTGCCAGCAGCCAAACCTATGGGACAGGGTCTTTCGGCTACACCTTC. It is translated as CASSQTYGTGSFGYTF.

This chain links TRBV7-2 with TRBJ2-7; D remains unclear. Deletions cut 4 bases from V and 6 bases from J, with 16 bases between. CDR1 is SGHTA, CDR2 FQGNSA, per germline. The CDR3 is 14 residues long. The CDR3 protein is CASSWVGVRFEQYF. Here the CDR3 DNA reads TGTGCCAGCAGCTGGGTGGGTGTGCGCTTCGAGCAGTACTTC.

This clonotype came up many times. The chain carries TRBV3-1 and TRBJ2-7; D gene uncertain. The CDR3 is 12 residues long. Per the germline V gene, CDR1 is LGHDT and CDR2 is YNNKEL (reference sequence). Deletions cut 4 bases from V and 3 bases from J, with 7 bases between. The CDR3 sequence is CASSLTHYEQYF. The CDR3 DNA reads TGTGCCAGCAGCCTCACTCACTACGAGCAGTACTTC.

This clonotype was recorded at least ten times. This chain connects TRBV28 to TRBJ2-7; a possible D gene is TRBD2 (6 bases). The CDR3 extends over 14 amino acids. Trimming removed 0 bases from V and 9 bases from J, with 15 bases in between. From germline, CDR1 is MDHEN and CDR2 SYDVKM. The chain's CDR3 is CASSLWGGSVGQYF. For the CDR3, the DNA is TGTGCCAGCAGTTTATGGGGAGGCAGTGTCGGGCAGTACTTC.

This clonotype was counted at least ten times. As DNA, the CDR3 is TGTGCCAGCAGTTCCCCCACAGATACGCAGTATTTT. Its protein is CASSSPTDTQYF. The chain carries TRBV6-2 or TRBV6-3 and TRBJ2-3; D not resolved. There are 12 residues in the CDR3. From germline, CDR1 is MNHEY and CDR2 SVGEGT. V was cut by 4 bases and J by 2 bases, with 4 bases left in between.